This is a list of T cell receptor beta chains from one sample in a study of CXCR3-negative and CXCR3-positive naive CD8 T cells. TCRdb reprocessed the 5' RACE reads, keeping one entry per CDR3 protein, no DNA. This repertoire includes fewer than 60,000 distinct CDR3 sequences. The sample taken for sequencing was memory CD8+ T cells from blood. The receptor set was obtained from a human donor in good health. Some clones in this sample may be carry-over from other donors' samples. Both conserved end residues are part of each CDR3. Clone size appears in some rows only: once, few, many, or a class for an expanded clone.

>TRBV29-1|15|.|TRBJ2-5
CSVDGSGGYQETQYF
>TRBV7-9|13|.|TRBJ2-5
CASSLMTGETQYF
>TRBV7-3|15|.|TRBJ2-3
CASSLKLAGADTQYF
>TRBV4-2|18|.|TRBJ2-1
CASSQEGGSGQAYNEQFF
>TRBV29-1|12|.|TRBJ2-7
CSVPGLSYEQYF
>TRBV7-9|17|.|TRBJ2-1
CASSPWTSGRRLNEQFF
>TRBV4-1|15|.|TRBJ1-5
CASSQELGSRQPQHF
>TRBV20-1|14|.|TRBJ2-1
CSASSGGAGNEQFF
>TRBV4-1|15|.|TRBJ2-5
CASSQDWAGEETQYF
>TRBV6-2/TRBV6-3|15|.|TRBJ1-1
CASSVPGQLNTEAFF
>TRBV29-1|13|.|TRBJ1-1
CSVEGEGSTEAFF
>TRBV12-5|20|.|TRBJ2-2
CASGSRDRGTPLPDTGELFF
>TRBV19|14|.|TRBJ2-7
CASSSPDGYTEQYF
>TRBV7-9|15|.|TRBJ2-7
CASSLPGEGSYEQYF
>TRBV12-5|15|.|TRBJ2-5
CASGLVVRGRETQYF
>TRBV5-4|16|.|TRBJ2-4
CASSLVLAGGTNIQYF
>TRBV2|14|.|TRBJ2-7
CASSEKGWSYEQYF
>TRBV28|13|.|TRBJ2-7
CASSWAPSYEQYF
>TRBV4-3|13|.|TRBJ2-7
CASSQDDYREQYF
>TRBV6-1|15|.|TRBJ2-1
CASTSRGGDYNDQFF
>TRBV19|14|.|TRBJ2-2
CASSIGGSTGELFF
>TRBV15|15|.|TRBJ2-6
CATSNVTSGANVLTF
>TRBV7-3|15|.|TRBJ2-3
CASSFTGAMTDTQYF
>TRBV7-9|16|.|TRBJ2-1
CASSLATGLAVHEQFF
>TRBV4-3|16|.|TRBJ2-1
CASSQDARGGVDEQFF
>TRBV6-4|14|.|TRBJ2-3
CASSPAGATDTQYF
>TRBV5-1|15|.|TRBJ1-1
CASSFLGGGFPEAFF
>TRBV29-1|17|.|TRBJ2-1
CSVGGLAGLSFYNEQFF
>TRBV15|17|.|TRBJ2-3
CATSAQREGHGIDTQYF
>TRBV11-3|17|.|TRBJ1-1
CASSSRTGWDQNTEAFF
>TRBV27|13|.|TRBJ2-7
CASSLYDRGEQYF
>TRBV9|13|.|TRBJ2-7
CASSVVSGREQYF
>TRBV29-1|11|.|TRBJ2-1
CSVVGESEQFF
>TRBV6-4|15|.|TRBJ2-2
CASSDGLANTGELFF
>TRBV4-3|17|medium-sized|TRBJ2-3
CASSQEGWGTLGDTQYF
>TRBV29-1|12|.|TRBJ2-7
CSVVWNYYEQYF
>TRBV29-1|15|.|TRBJ2-1
CSAPGGGSSYNEQFF
>TRBV29-1|12|.|TRBJ1-1
CSVVTGTGEAFF
>TRBV10-3|20|.|TRBJ2-1
CAISAGTSQTIAGVMDEQFF
>TRBV4-1|13|.|TRBJ2-3
CASSQDPSDTQYF
>TRBV7-9|16|.|TRBJ2-3
CASVGTQGPPQGTQYF
>TRBV20-1|14|.|TRBJ2-7
CSARGRVGYHEQYF
>TRBV4-2|18|.|TRBJ1-2
CASSQEPPPGQGSYGYTF
>TRBV7-9|12|.|TRBJ1-2
CASSLIDYGYTF
>TRBV9|15|.|TRBJ2-7
CASSVSSAGAYEQYF
>TRBV6-6|14|.|TRBJ2-2
CASSRDGNTGELFF
>TRBV12-3/TRBV12-4|16|.|TRBJ2-5
CASSLWDRGLFETQYF
>TRBV7-9|18|.|TRBJ2-3
CASSFRIGGGTSTDTQYF
>TRBV12-3/TRBV12-4|16|.|TRBJ2-3
CASSPEGAASTDTQYF
>TRBV29-1|15|.|TRBJ2-7
CSVEAPGLADYEQYF
>TRBV12-3/TRBV12-4|14|.|TRBJ1-3
CASSPTGIGNTIYF
>TRBV7-2|15|.|TRBJ2-5
CASSLGGGVQETQYF
>TRBV20-1|15|.|TRBJ2-7
CSARAPVDLSYEQYF
>TRBV6-2/TRBV6-3|11|.|TRBJ2-2
CASSYGGELFF
>TRBV7-9|12|.|TRBJ1-2
CASSADVDGYTF
>TRBV6-5|17|.|TRBJ1-1
CASSKYLTGDGRTEAFF
>TRBV11-2|12|.|TRBJ2-7
CASSFGTYEQYF